This T cell receptor beta chain emerged from a study of regulatory T cells in long-lasting Graves disease. The junction had 8 bases not matched to a gene; V was cut back by 6 bases and J by 9 bases. CDR1 and CDR2 (germline): SEHNR, FQNEAQ (reference sequence). The CDR3 loop spans 14 amino acids. Overall study results and limits: Favored gene segments in persistent disease were TRBV28, TRBJ1-2 and TRBJ2-5.

In its sample, this clonotype was seen many times. Its antigen is undetermined. CDR3 regions were amplified by Arm-PCR using iRepertoire HTBI primers to build TCR beta libraries. TCRdb used MiXCR to reprocess the multiplex PCR reads, holding one entry per CDR3 protein. Of 550,000 to 650,000 distinct CDR3 sequences listed, roughly a sixth were seen once; the top ten hold around 12%. Specified time point: newly diagnosed GD, antithyroid drugs for less than 3 months. With RNA extracted from PBMCs as input, the TCR library was made. This sample also appeared in a second study, on T cells in Graves' hyperthyroidism and ophthalmopathy. That work contributes: Most expanded thyroid clonotypes above 0.001 recurred in blood. A 13 V-J signature model discriminated ophthalmopathy versus stable hyperthyroidism.

V usage is TRBV7-9 and J usage is TRBJ2-1; 10 bases are a match to TRBD1. This TCR was recovered from a young man with Graves disease. The sample in question was peripheral blood mononuclear cells (PBMCs), obtained at new diagnosis, from a patient treated with antithyroid drugs. This CDR3 is CASRPGTGDAEQFF. The CDR3 bases are TGTGCCAGCAGGCCCGGGACAGGGGACGCTGAGCAGTTCTTC.